Each of the 17 T cell receptor beta chains below was sequenced from the same sample in a study of blood T cell repertoires in COVID-19. Sequencing used immunoSEQ multiplex PCR; TCRdb keeps in-frame clones, though not all of them. The data hold 330,000 or so clones, with roughly 87% observed a single time. The sample was PBMCs or T cells enriched from blood (not recorded which). These receptors all stem from a woman in her twenties or thirties who had recovered from COVID-19.

The chain joins TRBV19 to TRBJ2-7; tentative D call: TRBD2 (6 bases). V was trimmed by 5 bases and J by 2 bases, leaving 16 bases between them. This CDR3 is 15 amino acids long. CDR1 is LNHDA and CDR2 is SQIVND in the germline V gene (reference sequence). The CDR3 DNA is TGTGCCAGTAGTTCCCCCTCGCGGGGACCCTACGAGCAGTACTTC. Translation gives CASSSPSRGPYEQYF.

J is TRBJ1-3 and V is TRBV15, with no clear D. The CDR3 contains 15 residues. The V end was cut by 0 bases, the J end by 0 bases, with 6 bases between. Germline CDR1 LNHNV, CDR2 YYDKDF (reference sequence). CDR3 residues: CATSRERSSGNTIYF. DNA for the CDR3: TGTGCCACCAGCAGAGAAAGGAGCTCTGGAAACACCATATATTTT.

The rearrangement links TRBV6-2 or TRBV6-3 to TRBJ1-1; D unresolved. The CDR3 runs to 15 residues. The ends were cut back, 0 bases at V and 5 bases at J, with 13 bases in the middle. Germline V gene data show CDR1 as MNHEY and CDR2 as SVGEGT. For the CDR3, the DNA is TGTGCCAGCAGTTACTCTCCGAGTGTAATAACTGAAGCTTTCTTT. It codes for CASSYSPSVITEAFF.

The chain recombines TRBV18 with TRBJ1-1; D gene uncertain. Trimming left V 2 bases short and J 0 bases short, with 7 bases between. CDR3 length: 14 amino acids. Germline V CDR1 and CDR2: KGHSH, LQKENI. CDR3: CASSPGLMNTEAFF. The CDR3 nucleotides are TGTGCCAGCTCACCAGGGCTAATGAACACTGAAGCTTTCTTT.

The rearrangement links TRBV5-1 to TRBJ2-3, with a possible D match to TRBD1 (6 bases). V dropped 4 bases and J dropped 3 bases, with 12 bases sitting between them. The CDR3 covers 14 residues. Per germline, CDR1 SGHRS and CDR2 YFSETQ. The CDR3, as DNA: TGCGCCAGCAGCGGAGTCACAGGGACAGATACGCAGTATTTT. It translates to CASSGVTGTDTQYF.

The V gene is TRBV7-9, the J gene TRBJ1-1; TRBD1 matches 7 bases. The CDR3 extends over 14 amino acids. The V gene's germline CDR1 is SEHNR and CDR2 FQNEAQ (reference sequence). Trimming took 2 bases from V and 4 from J; bases not matched to a gene: 4. The CDR3 sequence: CASSLSTGATEAFF. Here the CDR3 DNA reads TGTGCCAGCAGCTTAAGTACAGGGGCCACTGAAGCTTTCTTT.

The chain is built from TRBV5-1 and TRBJ2-7; the D gene is possibly TRBD1 (6 bases). Germline loops: CDR1 SGHRS, CDR2 YFSETQ. V lost 0 bases and J 4 bases, leaving 11 bases between the germline ends. The length of the CDR3 is 14 residues. Here the CDR3 reads CASSLVQGYYEQYF. CDR3 nucleotide sequence: TGCGCCAGCAGCTTGGTACAGGGCTATTACGAGCAGTACTTC.

The genes are TRBV4-1 and TRBJ1-6, with D unclear. V dropped 0 bases and J dropped 6 bases, with 12 bases sitting between them. Germline lookup yields CDR1 MGHRA and CDR2 YSYEKL. The CDR3 contains 16 residues. The CDR3 spells CASSQEPLGGNSPLHF. The DNA of the CDR3 is TGCGCCAGCAGCCAAGAGCCGCTCGGAGGTAATTCACCCCTCCACTTT.

The chain carries TRBV30 and TRBJ1-2, with D tentatively TRBD1 (5 bases). Between the trimmed V and J ends, which lost 2 bases and 8 bases, there was a span of 12 bases. Per germline, CDR1 GTSNPN and CDR2 SVGIG (reference sequence). The CDR3 has 12 residues. CDR3: CAWSSGAGGYTF. The CDR3 nucleotides are TGTGCCTGGAGTTCCGGGGCGGGGGGCTACACCTTC.

The gene calls are TRBV7-9 and TRBJ1-5, with a weak D call TRBD1 (6 bases). Germline V lookup: CDR1 SEHNR, CDR2 FQNEAQ (reference sequence). Trimming pared 1 base from V and 5 bases from J, leaving 15 bases between. The CDR3 has 16 residues. The CDR3 reads CASSLGSRGRDQPQHF. CDR3 bases: TGTGCCAGCAGCTTAGGGTCCAGGGGTCGAGATCAGCCCCAGCATTTT.

The chain's CDR3 is CASSKLAGVYNEQFF. In nucleotides, the CDR3 is TGTGCCAGCAGCAAACTAGCGGGGGTCTACAATGAGCAGTTCTTC. The chain combines TRBV21-1 with TRBJ2-1; the D call in the table, TRBD2, was not verified against the DNA. TRBV21-1 is labeled a pseudogene. This CDR3 comprises 15 residues.

The chain couples TRBV28 to TRBJ2-5; 9 positions match TRBD1. This CDR3 is 16 amino acids long. The V and J ends lost 8 bases and 2 bases, in that order; junction bases with no gene match: 12. The V gene's germline CDR1 is MDHEN and CDR2 SYDVKM. CDR3 region: CASGLLRGQGQETQYF. The CDR3 bases are TGTGCCAGCGGATTACTCCGGGGACAGGGACAAGAGACCCAGTACTTC.

On this clone itself: At one boundary the junction diverges from the germline segment, which might be a read error. DNA of the CDR3: TGTGCTAGCAGCTTAGTTCAGGGTGAAAAACTGTTTTTT. This codes for CASSLVQGEKLFF. The chain combines TRBV7-7 with TRBJ1-4, with TRBD1 as a possible D gene (5 bases). The CDR3 loop spans 13 amino acids. Germline values: CDR1 SSHAT, CDR2 FNYEAQ (reference sequence).

This chain joins TRBV3-1 (or the pseudogene TRBV3-2) and TRBJ1-1; 7 bases align to TRBD1. This CDR3 comprises 14 residues. The germline gives CDR1 LGHDT, CDR2 YNNKEL (reference sequence). V lost 5 bases to trimming and J lost 3 bases; unmatched junction nucleotides: 6. DNA of the CDR3: TGTGCCAGCAGCGGTATAGGGGGCGACACTGAAGCTTTCTTT. Its translation: CASSGIGGDTEAFF.

V and J are TRBV24-1 and TRBJ1-1; no clear D. This CDR3 is built from 13 residues. CDR1 is KGHDR and CDR2 is SFDVKD in the germline V gene. V was shortened by 8 bases and J by 1 base, with 10 bases between the two germline ends. This CDR3 reads CATNTRTNTEAFF. The CDR3 DNA follows: TGTGCCACCAATACACGTACGAACACTGAAGCTTTCTTT.

This sequence joins TRBV6-5 and TRBJ2-3; D gene uncertain. Germline CDR1 is MNHEY and CDR2 is SVGAGI. CDR3 length equals 14 residues. With 10 bases removed from V and 0 bases from J, the gap between germline ends came to 14 bases. The CDR3 nucleotides are TGTGCCACCATCCGAGGCCTGAGCACAGATACGCAGTATTTT. Translation gives CATIRGLSTDTQYF.

This rearrangement joins TRBV13 to TRBJ2-3; TRBD1 matches 10 bases. This CDR3 contains 16 residues. Germline V gene data show CDR1 as PRHDT and CDR2 as FYEKMQ (reference sequence). The junction had 7 bases not matched to a gene; V was cut back by 4 bases and J by 3 bases. CDR3 in DNA: TGTGCCAGCAGCTCGCCCCGGGACAGGGGAACAGATACGCAGTATTTT. As protein: CASSSPRDRGTDTQYF. The full variable domain, with the rest looked up from reference TRBV13 and TRBJ2-3, is AAGVIQSPRHLIKEKRETATLKCYPIPRHDTVYWYQQGPGQDPQFLISFYEKMQSDKGSIPDRFSAQQFSDYHSELNMSSLELGDSALYFCASSSPRDRGTDTQYFGPGTRLTVL.